Only a few counts were recorded for the clone carrying this TCR beta chain. Its specificity is unknown. This entry comes from a study of beta chain features in type 1 diabetes. Expressed TCRB transcripts were sequenced, since all the RNA that had been isolated was reverse transcribed. Profiled with immunoSEQ multiplex PCR; TCRdb holds only in-frame clones, not every one. This table has 640,000 or so clones, roughly 13% appearing once. The CDR3 is 13 amino acids. Germline V lookup: CDR1 SEHNR, CDR2 FQNEAQ (reference sequence). V was trimmed by 2 bases and J by 1 base, leaving 5 bases between them. Findings of the study overall: Moderate yet significant TCRB CDR3 shortening was seen in Type 1 diabetes patients in all four CD4+ subsets.

Sequencing used naive CD4+ T cells from blood. The sequence was collected from a man between 18 and 29 years old with type 1 diabetes. The chain recombines TRBV7-9 with TRBJ1-1; no clear D gene. CDR3 sequence reads: CASSLTRNTEAFF. The DNA for the CDR3 is TGTGCCAGCAGCTTAACGAGGAACACTGAAGCTTTCTTT.